This entry concerns a single T cell receptor (beta chain). The table lists this clonotype with many counts. There is no known antigen for this receptor. Base qualities are not at hand, and no much larger clone is one base apart. The sample comes from a study of regulatory T cells in long-lasting Graves disease (TCRdb year 2021). With respect to the entire study: Newly diagnosed Graves' disease patients had taken antithyroid drugs for less than 3 months. Peripheral blood TCR sequencing and RNA sequencing compared persistent Graves' disease patients with newly diagnosed Graves' disease patients. The study was registered as a clinical trial and conducted in China. A total of roughly 35 samples underwent TCR sequencing: 13 from persistent and 20 from newly diagnosed Graves' disease patients. General study outcomes and caveats: A larger number of public clonotypes was shared among persistent patients (about 2,700) than among newly diagnosed patients (around 970). Because the primary lesion, thyroid tissue, could not be accessed, the study looked at peripheral blood alone. The small sample size was acknowledged by the authors as a limitation that may reduce accuracy. Only the TCR beta chain was sequenced and analyzed. Compared with newly diagnosed patients, persistent Graves' disease patients had lower TCR Shannon entropy and fewer highly expanded clones, which suggests clonal expansion. Preferential use of TRBV28, TRBJ1-2 and TRBJ2-5 was observed in persistent disease, whereas TRBV20-1 and TRBJ2-1 were favored in newly diagnosed disease.

The time point label on this specimen signifies: newly diagnosed GD, antithyroid drugs for less than 3 months. RNA was extracted from PBMCs in TRIzol for both TCR sequencing and RNA sequencing. The diagnosis of Graves' disease was made according to American Thyroid Association guidelines. Patients for the study were recruited at an endocrinology department in Xi'an, China. From each patient, roughly 9 milliliters of peripheral blood was collected into an EDTA anticoagulant tube. Ficoll Paque Plus density gradient separation was used to isolate PBMCs, and no further T cell sorting was done. An Agilent 2100 Bioanalyzer and agarose gel were used to check RNA quality, while a NanoDrop 2000 measured RNA concentration. The CDR3 runs 15 residues from the cysteine to the phenylalanine. Just CDR3 DNA is preserved here, 45 bases in frame from base 1. Based on the germline V gene, the CDR1 and CDR2 sequences are KGHSH and LQKENI. A distance of 8 bases separates the germline ends of V and J, which lose 3 bases and 0 bases respectively.

The protocol used for the library was multiplex PCR. The run used an Illumina HiSeq 4000. To build TCR beta libraries, CDR3 regions were amplified by Arm-PCR using iRepertoire HTBI primers. Gel purification was performed on PCR products prior to sequencing. Per the source publication's procedure: Across samples, about 63 TRBV and 15 or so TRBJ segments were identified and used for gene usage analysis of CDR3 amino acid clonotypes. COPE and FqMerger were used to merge filtered high-quality paired reads into contigs. Contigs were aligned with BLAST to IMGT TRBV, TRBD and TRBJ reference genes, and CDR3 was defined per IMGT. Any clonotype with a frequency above 0.1% was classified as a highly expanded clone. Repertoire diversity was measured by Shannon entropy, and V-J evenness by the Gini coefficient. A clonotype found in more than one individual was treated as public. TCRdb trimmed public reads at Q25 via fastp, called clones via MiXCR and kept in-frame beta chains. When rows share a CDR3 protein, they turn into one entry using the most common DNA and genes. TCRdb's processing, not the authors', yielded these V and J calls. In all, the sample holds fewer than 450,000 distinct CDR3 sequences, and over 12% of those were seen once. The ten largest clones capture approximately 7.8% of the sample.

The same sample was also studied in work on T cells in Graves' hyperthyroidism and ophthalmopathy. The second study reports: Stable Graves' hyperthyroidism was defined as no progression to ophthalmopathy during 18 months of follow-up. The hyperthyroidism patients were between 18 and 65 years old and newly diagnosed, with a disease duration of less than 2 months. The study excluded patients with uncontrolled infections, other autoimmune diseases, pregnancy or lactation. Diagnoses relied on clinical symptoms, serum thyroxine and TRAb, thyroid ultrasound and orbital computed tomography. The first round of RT-PCR for the TCR CDR3 was performed with the HTBI primer set and the Qiagen OneStep RT-PCR kit. Most expanded thyroid clonotypes (frequency above 0.001) were also detected in blood, suggesting blood repertoires may reflect thyroid immune responses. A model built on a 13 V-J signature distinguished ophthalmopathy from stable hyperthyroidism, reaching about 88% sensitivity and approximately 83% specificity in cross-validation and 80%/75% in testing. In validation, the model predicted progression to ophthalmopathy with 55% to 71% sensitivity and less than 80% specificity, a median of 6.5 months before onset. TCR V-J signatures able to tell the groups apart were searched for in a discovery cohort of around 95 patients, of whom more than 40 had Graves' ophthalmopathy and around 57 had stable Graves' hyperthyroidism. Prospective prediction of ophthalmopathy was tested in an independent validation cohort consisting of fewer than 20 hyperthyroidism patients and around 16 patients who later progressed to ophthalmopathy. The 85 to 100 discovery patients were divided at random into training and test sets in a 7:3 ratio. In addition, the study compared T-cell repertoires in thyroid tissue and in blood from five to seven Graves' hyperthyroidism patients. After blood sampling, hyperthyroidism patients were treated with methimazole at a starting dose of 30 mg daily, and ophthalmopathy patients were treated with high-dose intravenous methylprednisolone. A second multiplex PCR round built the libraries, followed by size selection and purification. Libraries were sequenced paired-end with 100 bp reads on an Illumina HiSeq2000. SOAPnuke was used to process the raw data, with reads discarded if the reads contained adapters or uncalled bases, had a mean Phred below 15, or lacked an exact constant-primer or identifier match. COPE v1.2.5 was used to merge high-quality paired reads, and clonotypes were defined as unique nucleotide sequences. MiTCR v1.1 was used to align the clonotypes against IMGT TRBV, TRBD and TRBJ reference segments. The analysis was restricted to V-J combinations with a frequency above 0.0001, which together covered 99.2% of the repertoires. The TCS score was defined as the ratio of F50 (clonal expansion) to E x V (chaos), calculated using BLOSUM62-based TCRdist between CDR3 peptides within each V-J. Welch's t-statistics and random forest reduced just over 500 V-J features to under 15, which were used in a naive Bayes classifier (R e1071). Sample size was not statistically predetermined, and investigators were not blinded to group allocation. The paper reports TCR Vbeta CDR3 sequencing of approximately 130 peripheral blood samples: under 45 ophthalmopathy, 70 to 85 hyperthyroidism and 17 progressor patients.

This material consisted of peripheral blood mononuclear cells (PBMCs), taken at new diagnosis, from a patient treated with antithyroid drugs. This TCR derives from a woman aged 40 to 49 with Graves disease. Donor details come from another sample of the same person, matched by shared clones. The rearrangement combines TRBV18 with TRBJ1-4; no D gene is confidently identified. CDR3 reads: CASSPDGSTNEKLFF. DNA sequence: TGTGCCAGCTCACCGGACGGTTCAACTAATGAAAAACTGTTTTTT.